This T cell receptor (beta chain) was retrieved from a study of human T cells and chemical hapten exposure. The sample's time point: patch test 1, 2 weeks after DPC sensitization. This sample's treatment: therapeutic diphenylcyclopropenone sensitization with weekly scalp DPC. Blood draws came before every patch-test application. Via MiXCR, TCRdb re-called the RACE reads, giving one row per CDR3 protein. The table shows some 170,000 distinct CDR3 sequences, with under 25% occurring only once. Between the trimmed V and J ends, which lost 4 bases and 2 bases, there was a span of 9 bases. The V gene's germline CDR1 is MNHNS and CDR2 SASEGT. This CDR3 is 13 amino acids long.

This material consisted of whole blood, taken in connection with sensitization to the hapten diphenylcyclopropenone (DPC). The receptor was isolated from a woman aged 50 to 60 with alopecia areata. Some clones in this sample may be carry-over from other donors' samples. The chain links TRBV6-1 to TRBJ2-7; D remains unclear. CDR3 in amino acids: CASSGHFAYEQYF. The CDR3, as DNA: TGTGCCAGCAGTGGACACTTCGCCTACGAGCAGTACTTC.